What follows is one T cell receptor (beta chain) and its context. Antigen unknown. CD45RO-CCR7+CD27+CD95- expression identified naive CD8+ T cells. These data originate in a study of CXCR3-negative and CXCR3-positive naive CD8 T cells. Notes on the study in general: Relative to memory CD8+ cells, whose diversity was much lower, both naive subsets had comparably high diversity. Surface CD5 looked about the same in the naive subsets, so the authors worked out TCR strength from TRB CDR3 properties. For CXCR3-positive naive cells, TRB CDR3s were more hydrophobic than those of CXCR3-negative naive cells. PBMCs showed partially decreased CXCR3 expression after cryopreservation, and most assays used fresh PBMCs.

cDNA libraries for TRB were generated by 5' RACE incorporating UMI labels. TCRdb re-analyzed the 5' RACE reads; it lists each CDR3 protein once, without DNA. The repertoire table contains about 89,000 distinct CDR3 sequences. CDR3 length equals 17 residues. Germline V gene sequence: CDR1 SGHAT, CDR2 FQNNGV. The sequencing sample was made of naive CXCR3+ CD8+ T cells from blood. The subset is: CD45RO-CCR7+CD27+CD95- naive CD8+ T cells expressing CXCR3 (TNR3+). The chain recombines TRBV11-2 with TRBJ2-1; TCRdb gives TRBD1 as the D gene, but with no DNA this cannot be confirmed. The clonotype comes from a human donor in good health. Some clones in this sample may be carry-over from other donors' samples. CDR3: CASSLPQVPGAYNEQFF.